Shown below are 22 T cell receptor beta chains from a single sample sequenced in a study of T cell changes during pregnancy in multiple sclerosis. Profiled with immunoSEQ multiplex PCR; TCRdb holds only in-frame clones, not every one. The sample records 70,000 to 100,000 clones, 90% to 95% being singletons. The sequencing here drew on peripheral blood, taken in the first trimester of pregnancy. The receptors here all came from a female donor with multiple sclerosis, enrolled in a pregnancy study.

This rearrangement joins TRBV6-6 to TRBJ1-1, with TRBD1 as a possible D gene (5 bases). The CDR3 is 13 amino acids. The germline gives CDR1 MNHNY, CDR2 SVGAGI (reference sequence). Trimming took 6 bases from V and 10 from J, leaving 18 bases between them. CDR3 nucleotide sequence: TGTGCCAGCAGAGCCAGGGAAGGTGGTGGAGCTTTCTTT. This translates into CASRAREGGGAFF.

The chain recombines TRBV7-3 with TRBJ1-2; a possible D gene is TRBD1 (6 bases). The CDR3 length is 14 residues. Trimming removed 6 bases at V and 3 bases at J, with 14 bases between. In germline, CDR1 is SGHTA, CDR2 FQGTGA. DNA for the CDR3: TGTGCCAGCAGTCGACAGGCGGGGGACTATGGCTACACCTTC. As protein: CASSRQAGDYGYTF.

V and J are TRBV5-6 and TRBJ2-7, with TRBD1 identical over 7 bases. The V and J ends lost 3 bases and 2 bases, in that order; junction bases with no gene match: 5. The CDR3 runs to 14 residues. Germline loops: CDR1 SGHDT, CDR2 YYEEEE. CDR3 nucleotides: TGTGCCAGCAGCTACTCCGGGACAGCCTACGAGCAGTACTTC. Encoded protein: CASSYSGTAYEQYF.

This chain connects TRBV13 to TRBJ1-1; a weak D match, TRBD1 (5 bases). The germline CDR1 and CDR2 sequences are PRHDT and FYEKMQ (reference sequence). Trimming removed 1 base from V and 6 bases from J, with 15 bases in between. The CDR3 is 15 amino acids. The CDR3 nucleotides are TGTGCCAGCAGCTTAGTAGGAGGGACTTCCCCTGAAGCTTTCTTT. Protein: CASSLVGGTSPEAFF.

This clone has just a few counts. The V call is TRBV2, the J call TRBJ2-2; the match to TRBD2 covers 7 bases. J lost 8 bases, V lost 8 bases, and 11 bases had no gene match. There are 14 residues in the CDR3. Germline CDR1 is SNHLY and CDR2 is FYNNEI. The DNA of the CDR3 is TGTGCCAGCCCGGTGGGGGGGAACGGTGGGGAGCTGTTTTTT. Translating it yields CASPVGGNGGELFF.

The chain employs TRBV5-5 and TRBJ2-7; the match to TRBD2 covers 11 bases. Germline V gives CDR1 SGHKS, CDR2 YYEKEE (reference sequence). CDR3 length equals 17 residues. V shed 3 bases and J 2 bases; nucleotides not matched to a gene: 10. The DNA of the CDR3 is TGTGCCAGCAGCTCCTCCCTAGCGGGGGGCCTTGCCTACGAGCAGTACTTC. Residues: CASSSSLAGGLAYEQYF.

The chain has TRBV27 and TRBJ1-6; no clear D. V was pared by 6 bases and J by 2 bases, with 14 bases between. Germline V gives CDR1 MNHEY, CDR2 SMNVEV (reference sequence). The CDR3 length is 16 residues. Written as DNA, the CDR3 is TGTGCCAGCAGCCCTCCAAGCACTGCCTATAATTCACCCCTCCACTTT. Translated: CASSPPSTAYNSPLHF.

The chain employs TRBV25-1 and TRBJ2-3, with D possibly TRBD1 on 6 matching bases. The V end lost 5 bases, the J end lost 5 bases, and 17 bases lay between the germline ends. The CDR3 extends over 15 amino acids. The germline V gene has CDR1 MGHDK and CDR2 SYGVNS. DNA of the CDR3: TGTGCCAGCAGTTCGACAGGCCCGAGGGGAGATACGCAGTATTTT. It is translated as CASSSTGPRGDTQYF.

The DNA of the CDR3 is TGTGCCAGCTCACCTAAGAGCGGGGCGATCAATGAGCAGTTCTTC. Translation gives CASSPKSGAINEQFF. The chain is built from TRBV18 and TRBJ2-1, with 7 bases fitting TRBD2. Germline V gene data show CDR1 as KGHSH and CDR2 as LQKENI. Trimming took 3 bases from V and 6 from J; bases not matched to a gene: 8. The CDR3 length is 15 residues. The whole variable domain, remainder taken from reference TRBV18 and TRBJ2-1, is NAGVMQNPRHLVRRRGQEARLRCSPMKGHSHVYWYRQLPEEGLKFMVYLQKENIIDESGMPKERFSAEFPKEGPSILRIQQVVRGDSAAYFCASSPKSGAINEQFFGPGTRLTVL.

V and J are TRBV7-2 and TRBJ1-3, with 7 bases fitting TRBD1. Germline loops: CDR1 SGHTA, CDR2 FQGNSA. The CDR3 loop spans 16 amino acids. The junction had 6 bases not matched to a gene; V was cut back by 4 bases and J by 0 bases. CDR3 in DNA: TGTGCCAGCAGCTCATGGGACAGAGCCTCTGGAAACACCATATATTTT. Encoded protein: CASSSWDRASGNTIYF.

This rearrangement joins TRBV11-1 to TRBJ1-2; 7 positions agree with TRBD1. Germline-derived CDR1 and CDR2 are SGHAT and FQDESV (reference sequence). Trimming cost V 8 bases and J 4 bases; bases outside gene matches: 16. The CDR3 is 16 residues long. Here the CDR3 DNA reads TGTGCCAGCCACGTCTTGGGACAGAATGCAGCCTATGGCTACACCTTC. It yields the protein CASHVLGQNAAYGYTF.

This sequence joins TRBV5-1 and TRBJ2-1; weak D call: TRBD1 (6 bases). The CDR3 spans 17 residues. The V gene's germline CDR1 is SGHRS and CDR2 YFSETQ. The V end was cut by 0 bases, the J end by 8 bases, with 21 bases between. CDR3 in DNA: TGCGCCAGCAGCTTGGTTGGGACACGGTTCACTGGGGATGAGCAGTTCTTC. It translates to CASSLVGTRFTGDEQFF.

V and J are TRBV2 and TRBJ1-1, with unresolved D. V lost 6 bases to trimming and J lost 5 bases, with 19 bases between them. Germline assignment: CDR1 SNHLY and CDR2 FYNNEI. This CDR3 is 15 amino acids long. CDR3 amino acids: CASRPYNSGETEAFF. The CDR3 DNA reads as TGTGCCAGCAGACCCTACAACTCCGGAGAGACTGAAGCTTTCTTT.

J is TRBJ1-1 and V is TRBV21-1; TRBD1 was called by the table and not checked on the DNA. TRBV21-1 constitutes a pseudogene. There are 15 residues in the CDR3. Here the CDR3 reads CASSPDRGSATEAFF. CDR3 coding DNA: TGTGCCAGCAGCCCAGACAGGGGATCCGCCACTGAAGCTTTCTTT.

The chain is built from TRBV30 and TRBJ2-1; possible D gene TRBD1, 5 bases. V was shortened by 3 bases and J by 9 bases, with 12 bases between the two germline ends. Germline-derived CDR1 and CDR2 are GTSNPN and SVGIG (reference sequence). The CDR3 runs 12 residues. The CDR3 region is CAWSQGDIEQFF. In DNA, the CDR3 is TGTGCCTGGAGCCAGGGCGACATTGAGCAGTTCTTC.

The rearrangement joins TRBV19 to TRBJ1-2; perhaps TRBD1 as D (6 bases). Germline assignment: CDR1 LNHDA and CDR2 SQIVND (reference sequence). The CDR3 totals 13 residues. V was clipped by 6 bases and J by 2 bases, with 10 bases between them. CDR3 nucleotide sequence: TGTGCCAGTAGCCGTGACAGGAACTATGGCTACACCTTC. Translating it yields CASSRDRNYGYTF.

The chain recombines TRBV18 with TRBJ1-1; 10 bases agree with TRBD1. Trimming took 5 bases from V and 5 from J; bases not matched to a gene: 8. The germline gives CDR1 KGHSH, CDR2 LQKENI. The CDR3 is made up of 15 amino acids. In DNA, the CDR3 is TGTGCCAGCTCAACGGGACAGGGGTGGAGGACTGAAGCTTTCTTT. Translating it yields CASSTGQGWRTEAFF. The variable domain in full, completed from reference TRBV18 and TRBJ1-1, reads NAGVMQNPRHLVRRRGQEARLRCSPMKGHSHVYWYRQLPEEGLKFMVYLQKENIIDESGMPKERFSAEFPKEGPSILRIQQVVRGDSAAYFCASSTGQGWRTEAFFGQGTRLTVV.

This clone appeared a single time. V gene TRBV19 combines with J gene TRBJ1-2, with D unclear. Per germline, CDR1 LNHDA and CDR2 SQIVND (reference sequence). V was pared by 3 bases and J by 4 bases, with 15 bases between. The CDR3 loop spans 15 amino acids. CDR3 bases: TGTGCCAGTAGTATGGCGATTGGGCGGGGCTATGGCTACACCTTC. Its translation: CASSMAIGRGYGYTF.

The V and J genes are TRBV9 and TRBJ1-5; the D gene is possibly TRBD1 (5 bases). Per germline, CDR1 SGDLS and CDR2 YYNGEE. The CDR3 totals 15 residues. V lost 3 bases, J lost 0 bases, and 10 bases lay in between. CDR3 bases: TGTGCCAGCAGCGCCGGGGGATCTAGCAATCAGCCCCAGCATTTT. Translation gives CASSAGGSSNQPQHF.

The gene calls are TRBV6-5 and TRBJ2-1; D not certain. Trimming took 0 bases from V and 4 from J, leaving 10 bases between them. This CDR3 is built from 15 residues. The germline V gene encodes CDR1 MNHEY and CDR2 SVGAGI. The CDR3 DNA reads TGTGCCAGCAGTTACTCGGGCGTTTTTTACAATGAGCAGTTCTTC. Protein: CASSYSGVFYNEQFF.

The J gene is TRBJ2-5, the V gene TRBV7-6; 10 bases fit TRBD2. The CDR3 consists of 15 residues. In germline, CDR1 is SGHVS, CDR2 FNYEAQ. Trimming cost V 5 bases and J 5 bases; bases outside gene matches: 8. As DNA, the CDR3 is TGTGCCAGCAGCCTCATAGCGGGAGGCGAGGAGACCCAGTACTTC. This translates into CASSLIAGGEETQYF.

V and J are TRBV4-1 and TRBJ2-3; 11 bases line up with TRBD2. This CDR3 has 16 amino acids. CDR1 is MGHRA and CDR2 is YSYEKL in the germline V gene. V gave up 5 bases and J gave up 0 bases; unmatched junction bases: 4. The CDR3 bases are TGCGCCAGCAGCTTCACTAGCGGGGGTAGCACAGATACGCAGTATTTT. It codes for CASSFTSGGSTDTQYF.